The sequence of this T cell receptor beta chain was determined in a study of identifying expanded T cells in peripheral blood. Regarding the study as a whole: Variance in clone template counts between roughly two-week samples significantly increased with total template count across all healthy donors. Differentially abundant clones: around 1.2 between replicates, 16.4 at around 15 days, over 18 at four.

Germline loops: CDR1 MNHNY, CDR2 SVGAGI (reference sequence). With 3 bases removed from V and 5 bases from J, the gap between germline ends came to 11 bases. CDR3 length: 13 residues. TCRdb's table, derived via immunoSEQ multiplex PCR, lists solely in-frame clones and lacks some. The sample records 90,000 or so clones, around 86% being singletons. On this clone itself: Its antigen is still unknown.

The chain is built from TRBV6-6 and TRBJ2-7, with D tentatively TRBD1 (5 bases). The sequenced material came from blood. The receptor was derived from a person aged 18 to 70 in good health. The CDR3 bases are TGTGCCAGCAGTTATAGGGGTTTTAACGAGCAGTACTTC. The encoded protein is CASSYRGFNEQYF.